This record covers a single T cell receptor beta chain. Trimming took 7 bases from V and 4 from J, leaving 19 bases between them. Germline CDR1 LNHDA, CDR2 SQIVND (reference sequence). There are 15 residues in the CDR3. In the authors' methods: Nucleated cell counts were estimated from reference gene primer amplification. Sequencing was performed with immunoSEQ multiplex PCR; in TCRdb, only in-frame clones are kept and a portion is missing. From that table come the V and J calls and clone size; the DNA was used to work out D and trimming. Here the sample spans some 130,000 clones, around 82% being singletons. This entry is derived from a study of blood T cell repertoires in COVID-19. The overall study: Acute-phase and convalescent COVID-19 samples originated in the United States, Italy and Spain. T cells, B-cell-depleted T cells, or PBMCs supplied cDNA or gDNA.

The sample comprised peripheral blood. The chain recombines TRBV19 with TRBJ1-1; D may be TRBD1 (5 bases). This TCR was recovered from a human donor in a cohort sampled during active COVID-19. CDR3 residues: CASTIGGYESTEAFF. CDR3 nucleotide sequence: TGTGCCAGTACCATCGGGGGGTATGAAAGCACTGAAGCTTTCTTT. Full variable domain (outside the CDR3, taken from reference TRBV19 and TRBJ1-1): DGGITQSPKYLFRKEGQNVTLSCEQNLNHDAMYWYRQDPGQGLRLIYYSQIVNDFQKGDIAEGYSVSREKKESFPLTVTSAQKNPTAFYLCASTIGGYESTEAFFGQGTRLTVV.